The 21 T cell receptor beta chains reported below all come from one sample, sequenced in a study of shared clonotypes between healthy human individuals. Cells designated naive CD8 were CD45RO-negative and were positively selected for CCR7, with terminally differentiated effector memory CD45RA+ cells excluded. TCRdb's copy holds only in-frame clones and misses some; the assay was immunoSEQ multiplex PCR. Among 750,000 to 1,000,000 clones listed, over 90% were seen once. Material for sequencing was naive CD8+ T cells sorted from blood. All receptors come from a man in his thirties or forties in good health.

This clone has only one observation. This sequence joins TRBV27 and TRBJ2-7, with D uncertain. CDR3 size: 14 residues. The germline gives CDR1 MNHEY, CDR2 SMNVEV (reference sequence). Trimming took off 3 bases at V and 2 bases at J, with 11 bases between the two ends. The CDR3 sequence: CASSFGQPPYEQYF. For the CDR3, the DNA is TGTGCCAGCAGTTTTGGGCAGCCTCCCTACGAGCAGTACTTC.

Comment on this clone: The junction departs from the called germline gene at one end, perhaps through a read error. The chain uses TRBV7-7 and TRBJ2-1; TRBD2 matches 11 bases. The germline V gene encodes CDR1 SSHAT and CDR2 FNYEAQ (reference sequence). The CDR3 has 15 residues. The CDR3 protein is CASSPTTSGSREQFF. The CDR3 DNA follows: TGTGCTAGCAGCCCGACTACTAGCGGGAGCCGTGAGCAGTTCTTC.

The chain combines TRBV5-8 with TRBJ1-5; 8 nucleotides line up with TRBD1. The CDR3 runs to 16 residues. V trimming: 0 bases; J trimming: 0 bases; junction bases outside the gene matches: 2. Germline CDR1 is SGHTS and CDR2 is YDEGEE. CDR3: CASSLVQGGSNQPQHF. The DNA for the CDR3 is TGTGCCAGCAGCTTGGTACAGGGGGGTAGCAATCAGCCCCAGCATTTT.

This CDR3 is CASSLSGTAYNEQFF. DNA for the CDR3: TGTGCCAGCAGCCTTAGCGGGACTGCATACAATGAGCAGTTCTTC. The chain recombines TRBV7-2 with TRBJ2-1; 8 bases are a match to TRBD2. This CDR3 has 15 residues. Losses at the gene ends were 5 bases for V and 4 bases for J; bases not matched to a gene: 7. The germline gives CDR1 SGHTA, CDR2 FQGNSA.

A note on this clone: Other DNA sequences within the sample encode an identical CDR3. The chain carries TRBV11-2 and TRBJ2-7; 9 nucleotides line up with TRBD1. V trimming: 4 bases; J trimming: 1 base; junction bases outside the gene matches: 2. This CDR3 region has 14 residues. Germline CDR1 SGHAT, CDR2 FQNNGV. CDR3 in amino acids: CASSYGTGSYEQYF. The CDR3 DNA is TGTGCCAGCAGCTACGGGACAGGGTCCTACGAGCAGTACTTC.

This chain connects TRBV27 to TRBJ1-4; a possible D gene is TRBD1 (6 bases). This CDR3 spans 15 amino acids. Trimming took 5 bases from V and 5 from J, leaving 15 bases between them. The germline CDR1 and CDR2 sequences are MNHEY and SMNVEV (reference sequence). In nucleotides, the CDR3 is TGTGCCAGCAGTCCGCAACAGGGTGGGAATGAAAAACTGTTTTTT. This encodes CASSPQQGGNEKLFF.

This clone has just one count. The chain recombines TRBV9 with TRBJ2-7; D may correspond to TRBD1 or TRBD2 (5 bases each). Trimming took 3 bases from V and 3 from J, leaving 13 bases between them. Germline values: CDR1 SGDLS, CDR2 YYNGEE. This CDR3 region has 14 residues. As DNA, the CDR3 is TGTGCCAGCAGCGGGGAAGGGGACCACTACGAGCAGTACTTC. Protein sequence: CASSGEGDHYEQYF.

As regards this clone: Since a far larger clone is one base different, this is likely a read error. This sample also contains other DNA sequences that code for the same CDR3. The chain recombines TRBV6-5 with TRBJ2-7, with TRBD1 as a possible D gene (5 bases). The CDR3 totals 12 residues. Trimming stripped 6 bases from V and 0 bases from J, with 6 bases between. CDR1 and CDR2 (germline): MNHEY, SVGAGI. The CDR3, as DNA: TGTGCCAGCAGGGACATCTCCTACGAGCAGTACTTC. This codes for CASRDISYEQYF.

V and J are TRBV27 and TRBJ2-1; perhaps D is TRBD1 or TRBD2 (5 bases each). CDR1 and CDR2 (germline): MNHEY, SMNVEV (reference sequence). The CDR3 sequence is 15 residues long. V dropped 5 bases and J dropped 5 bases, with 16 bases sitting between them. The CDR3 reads CASSLMRVRDNEQFF. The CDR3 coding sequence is TGTGCCAGCAGTCTCATGAGGGTCAGGGACAATGAGCAGTTCTTC.

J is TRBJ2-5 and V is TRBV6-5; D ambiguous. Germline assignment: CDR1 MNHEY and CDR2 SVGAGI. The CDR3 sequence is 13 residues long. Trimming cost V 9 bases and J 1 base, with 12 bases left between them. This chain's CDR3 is CASRPFGQETQYF. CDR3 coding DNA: TGTGCCAGTAGACCGTTCGGCCAAGAGACCCAGTACTTC.

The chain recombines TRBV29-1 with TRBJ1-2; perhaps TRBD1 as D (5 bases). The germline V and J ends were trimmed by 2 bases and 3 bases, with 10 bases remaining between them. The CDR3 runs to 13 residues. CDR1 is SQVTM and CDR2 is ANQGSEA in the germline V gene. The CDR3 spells CSVEFRGDYGYTF. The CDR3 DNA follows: TGCAGCGTTGAATTTCGGGGCGACTATGGCTACACCTTC.

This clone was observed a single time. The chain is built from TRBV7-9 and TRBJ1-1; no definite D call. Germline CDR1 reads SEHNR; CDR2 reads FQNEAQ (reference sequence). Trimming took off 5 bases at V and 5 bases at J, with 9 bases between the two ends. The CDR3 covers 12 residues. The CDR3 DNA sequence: TGTGCCAGCAGCCGGGTGCAAACTGAAGCTTTCTTT. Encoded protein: CASSRVQTEAFF. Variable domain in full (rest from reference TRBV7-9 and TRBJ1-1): DTGVSQNPRHKITKRGQNVTFRCDPISEHNRLYWYRQTLGQGPEFLTYFQNEAQLEKSRLLSDRFSAERPKGSFSTLEIQRTEQGDSAMYLCASSRVQTEAFFGQGTRLTVV.

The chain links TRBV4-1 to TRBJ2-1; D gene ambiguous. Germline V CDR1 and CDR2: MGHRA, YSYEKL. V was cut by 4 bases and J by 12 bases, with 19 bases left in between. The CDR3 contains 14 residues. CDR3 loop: CASSREVGVESQFF. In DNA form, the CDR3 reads TGCGCCAGCAGCCGCGAGGTTGGGGTAGAGTCGCAGTTCTTC.

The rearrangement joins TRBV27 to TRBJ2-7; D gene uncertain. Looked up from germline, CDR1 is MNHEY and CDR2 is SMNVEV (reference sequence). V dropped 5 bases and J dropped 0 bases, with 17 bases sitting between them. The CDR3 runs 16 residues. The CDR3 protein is CASSPNGPRTSYEQYF. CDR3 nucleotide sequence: TGTGCCAGCAGTCCGAACGGGCCCCGAACCTCCTACGAGCAGTACTTC.

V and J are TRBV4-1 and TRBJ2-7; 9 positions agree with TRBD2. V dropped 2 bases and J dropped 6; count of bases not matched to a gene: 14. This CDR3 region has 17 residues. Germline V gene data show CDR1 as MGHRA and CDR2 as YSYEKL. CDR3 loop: CASSQQITGTSFSEQYF. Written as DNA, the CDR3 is TGCGCCAGCAGCCAACAGATAACCGGGACTAGCTTCTCCGAGCAGTACTTC.

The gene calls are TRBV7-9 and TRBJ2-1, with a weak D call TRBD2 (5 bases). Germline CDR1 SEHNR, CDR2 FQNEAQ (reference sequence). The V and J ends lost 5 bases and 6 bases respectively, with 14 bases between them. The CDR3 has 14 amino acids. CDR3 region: CASSPPGVSNEQFF. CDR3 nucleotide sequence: TGTGCCAGCAGCCCTCCCGGGGTGAGCAATGAGCAGTTCTTC.

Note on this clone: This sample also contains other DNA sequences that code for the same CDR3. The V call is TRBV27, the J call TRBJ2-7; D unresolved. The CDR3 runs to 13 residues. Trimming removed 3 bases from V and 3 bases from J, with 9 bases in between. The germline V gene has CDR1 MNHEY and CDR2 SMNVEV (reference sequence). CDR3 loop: CASSLSSGYEQYF. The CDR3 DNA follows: TGTGCCAGCAGTTTGAGCAGTGGCTACGAGCAGTACTTC.

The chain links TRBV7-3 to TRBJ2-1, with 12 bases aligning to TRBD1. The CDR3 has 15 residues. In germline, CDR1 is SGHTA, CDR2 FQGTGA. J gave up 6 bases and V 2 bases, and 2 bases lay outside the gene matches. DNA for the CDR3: TGTGCCAGCAGCTTATTGGGACAGGGGGCCAATGAGCAGTTCTTC. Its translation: CASSLLGQGANEQFF.

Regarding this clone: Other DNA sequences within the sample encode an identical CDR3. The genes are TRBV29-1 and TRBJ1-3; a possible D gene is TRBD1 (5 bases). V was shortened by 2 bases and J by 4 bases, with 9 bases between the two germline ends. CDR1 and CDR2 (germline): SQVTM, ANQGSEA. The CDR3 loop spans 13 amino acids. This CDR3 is CSVETGAGNTIYF. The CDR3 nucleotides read TGCAGCGTTGAAACAGGTGCGGGAAACACCATATATTTT.

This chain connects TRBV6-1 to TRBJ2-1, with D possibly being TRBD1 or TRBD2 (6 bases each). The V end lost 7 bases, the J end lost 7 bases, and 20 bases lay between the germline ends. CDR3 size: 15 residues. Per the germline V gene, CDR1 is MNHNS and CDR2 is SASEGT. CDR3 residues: CASTPEGGFWNEQFF. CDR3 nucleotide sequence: TGTGCCAGCACTCCAGAGGGGGGATTCTGGAATGAGCAGTTCTTC.

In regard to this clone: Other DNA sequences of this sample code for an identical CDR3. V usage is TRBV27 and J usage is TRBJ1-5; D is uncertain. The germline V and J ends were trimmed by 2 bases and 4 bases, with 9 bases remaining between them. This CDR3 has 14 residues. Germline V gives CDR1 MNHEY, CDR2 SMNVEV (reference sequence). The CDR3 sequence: CASSLQGPNQPQHF. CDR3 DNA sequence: TGTGCCAGCAGTTTACAAGGCCCAAATCAGCCCCAGCATTTT.